This T cell receptor beta chain originates from a study of T cell responses to AZD1222 COVID-19 vaccine. Sequenced by immunoSEQ multiplex PCR; TCRdb stores in-frame clones only, minus some. The sample has some 150,000 clones; roughly nine tenths are singletons. Concerning this clone: Antigen specificity is unknown.

Pooling covered second doses at about 4 or about 12 weeks. Study-level results: Nearly half of spike-specific TCRs reportedly target variant regions that are unmutated in the B.1.351 and B.1.1.7 variants. Spike-specific TCR breadth rose after two AZD1222 doses, and depth rose as well. The sample set comprised mostly white British donors with more females, and clonal diversity was possibly underestimated.

Between the trimmed V and J ends, which lost 1 base and 6 bases, there was a span of 13 bases. The germline CDR1 and CDR2 sequences are LGHNT and FRNRAP. The CDR3 spans 14 residues. The specimen was peripheral blood, collected 28 days after the second AZD1222 dose. The genes are TRBV12-5 and TRBJ2-7; D gene uncertain. This TCR was sampled from an adult who received the AZD1222 COVID-19 vaccine. CDR3 loop: CASGLAPEEPEQYF. CDR3 DNA: TGTGCTAGTGGTTTGGCCCCCGAAGAACCCGAGCAGTACTTC.